This is a list of T cell receptor beta chains from one sample in a study of blood T cell repertoires in COVID-19. Libraries were prepared by immunoSEQ multiplex PCR; TCRdb keeps only in-frame clonotypes and omits some of them. Of approximately 35,000 clones in the sample, 70% to 80% were seen once. Sequenced input: peripheral blood. Source of these receptors: an elderly man with acute or convalescent COVID-19. The CDR3 runs from the conserved cysteine through the conserved F or W. A D gene is named only where the DNA matches it firmly. A row's size may be missing; if present it is once, few, many or a size class.

>TRBV6-2/TRBV6-3|TRBJ2-7|.|.
CASSYSRDRTYYEQYF
TGTGCCAGCAGTTACTCGCGGGACAGAACCTACTACGAGCAGTACTTC
>TRBV27|TRBJ2-7|.|.
CASSPPSYEQYF
TGTGCCAGCAGTCCCCCTTCCTACGAGCAGTACTTC
>TRBV9|TRBJ1-2|.|many
CASSVGLENYGYTF
TGTGCCAGCAGCGTAGGCTTAGAAAACTATGGCTACACCTTC
>TRBV7-2|TRBJ2-4|.|.
CASSPRRGTKSGIQYF
TGTGCCAGCAGCCCCAGGAGGGGAACTAAAAGTGGCATTCAGTACTTC
>TRBV30|TRBJ2-5|.|.
CAWSPRDWWPGAQYF
TGTGCCTGGAGTCCCCGGGACTGGTGGCCGGGGGCCCAGTACTTC
>TRBV27|TRBJ2-7|.|.
CASSLHSKYEQYF
TGTGCCAGCAGTTTACACTCGAAATACGAGCAGTACTTC
>TRBV5-6|TRBJ1-1|TRBD1|.
CASSLDGTGLNTEAFF
TGTGCCAGCAGCTTGGATGGGACAGGGTTGAACACTGAAGCTTTCTTT
>TRBV9|TRBJ2-5|TRBD1|.
CASSGQGETQYF
TGTGCCAGCAGCGGACAGGGAGAGACCCAGTACTTC
>TRBV12-3/TRBV12-4|TRBJ2-3|.|.
CASSPQTQGTQYF
TGTGCCAGCAGTCCCCAAACCCAGGGTACGCAGTATTTT
>TRBV5-5|TRBJ1-1|.|few
CASRVGAALNTEAFF
TGTGCCAGCAGGGTGGGGGCAGCCCTTAACACTGAAGCTTTCTTT
>TRBV30|TRBJ1-5|TRBD1|few
CAWSAGTGGAYSNQPQHF
TGTGCCTGGAGTGCCGGGACAGGGGGCGCCTATAGCAATCAGCCCCAGCATTTT
>TRBV6-4|TRBJ2-5|.|.
CASRKSRFIRSQETQYF
TGTGCCAGCAGAAAAAGCCGTTTTATTAGGAGCCAAGAGACCCAGTACTTC
>TRBV19|TRBJ1-5|TRBD1|.
CASKVWDRGQPQHF
TGTGCCAGTAAAGTCTGGGACAGGGGACAGCCCCAGCATTTT
>TRBV5-1|TRBJ2-1|TRBD1|.
CASSRQGTYNEQFF
TGCGCCAGTTCCAGACAGGGGACCTACAATGAGCAGTTCTTC
>TRBV9|TRBJ2-3|.|.
CASSAGADTQYF
TGTGCCAGCAGCGCCGGGGCAGATACGCAGTATTTT
>TRBV28|TRBJ2-2|.|.
CASGGGLNTGELFF
TGTGCCAGCGGGGGCGGATTGAACACCGGGGAGCTGTTTTTT
>TRBV9|TRBJ2-6|TRBD1|once
CASSRTGGGTSGANVLTF
TGTGCCAGCAGCCGAACAGGGGGCGGGACCTCTGGGGCCAACGTCCTGACTTTC
>TRBV27|TRBJ2-7|TRBD1|.
CASSLTGTGGHEQYF
TGTGCCAGCAGCCTCACCGGGACAGGGGGCCACGAGCAGTACTTC
>TRBV5-6|TRBJ2-7|TRBD2|.
CASSLVLASYEQYF
TGTGCCAGCAGCTTAGTACTAGCGAGCTACGAGCAGTACTTC
>TRBV27|TRBJ2-7|TRBD2|.
CASSLAAGLAVNEQYF
TGTGCCAGCAGCTTGGCCGCCGGACTAGCGGTTAACGAGCAGTACTTC
>TRBV5-1|TRBJ2-7|.|many
CASSLDQAGSGEQYF
TGCGCCAGCAGCTTGGACCAAGCCGGGTCGGGAGAGCAGTACTTC
>TRBV6-5|TRBJ2-7|TRBD2|.
CASRQRESYEQYF
TGTGCCAGCAGGCAGCGGGAATCCTACGAGCAGTACTTC
>TRBV6-2/TRBV6-3|TRBJ2-7|.|.
CASSYSTAAAYEQYF
TGTGCCAGCAGTTACTCGACAGCCGCAGCCTACGAGCAGTACTTC
>TRBV7-2|TRBJ2-7|.|.
CASSLGLQGFLRSDYEQYF
TGTGCCAGCAGCCTAGGGCTTCAGGGTTTTCTCCGCTCCGACTACGAGCAGTACTTC
>TRBV5-4|TRBJ1-1|.|.
CASSLAQGIEAFF
TGTGCCAGCAGCTTGGCGCAGGGCATTGAAGCTTTCTTT
>TRBV9|TRBJ2-3|.|.
CASSVGSSADTQYF
TGTGCCAGCAGCGTAGGTTCTAGCGCCGATACGCAGTATTTT
>TRBV12-3/TRBV12-4|TRBJ1-4|.|.
CASSLAGLEKLFF
TGTGCCAGCAGTTTGGCAGGGTTGGAAAAACTGTTTTTT
>TRBV2|TRBJ2-3|TRBD1|.
CASSYSGTGEADTQYF
TGTGCCAGCAGCTACTCCGGGACAGGGGAGGCAGATACGCAGTATTTT
>TRBV9|TRBJ2-3|TRBD1|once
CASSVTDRAVRDTQYF
TGTGCCAGCAGCGTAACTGACAGGGCTGTCAGAGATACGCAGTATTTT
>TRBV10-1|TRBJ2-3|TRBD2|.
CASSLQRNSSGGADTQYF
TGCGCCAGCAGCCTCCAGAGAAATTCTAGCGGGGGGGCAGATACGCAGTATTTT
>TRBV4-1|TRBJ2-1|TRBD1|.
CASGTMGTGYIDEQFF
TGCGCCAGCGGGACTATGGGGACAGGGTATATAGATGAGCAGTTCTTC
>TRBV4-1|TRBJ2-3|TRBD2|.
CASSAGEGNTQYF
TGCGCCAGCAGCGCGGGAGAAGGAAATACGCAGTATTTT
>TRBV6-1|TRBJ2-3|.|.
CASSEVMGAGTQYF
TGTGCCAGCAGTGAAGTTATGGGCGCTGGTACGCAGTATTTT
>TRBV6-6|TRBJ1-1|TRBD1|few
CASSKSRGQTEAFF
TGTGCCAGCTCCAAATCCAGGGGGCAGACTGAAGCTTTCTTT
>TRBV7-2|TRBJ2-4|.|.
CASSGVGEDIQYF
TGTGCCAGCAGCGGGGTTGGGGAGGACATTCAGTACTTC
>TRBV19|TRBJ1-1|.|once
CASSIRGLDTEAFF
TGTGCCAGTAGTATAAGGGGCCTGGACACTGAAGCTTTCTTT
>TRBV12-5|TRBJ2-7|.|many
CASGLTNYEQYF
TGTGCTAGTGGTTTGACTAACTACGAGCAGTACTTC
>TRBV28|TRBJ2-2|TRBD1|.
CASSSSGTGHTGELFF
TGTGCCAGCAGTTCCTCCGGGACAGGGCATACCGGGGAGCTGTTTTTT
>TRBV28|TRBJ2-1|TRBD2|.
CASSFPGLAGGSYNEQFF
TGTGCCAGCAGTTTCCCGGGACTAGCGGGGGGTTCCTACAATGAGCAGTTCTTC
>TRBV6-5|TRBJ2-2|TRBD1|few
CASSYSPRQGPGELFF
TGTGCCAGCAGTTACTCCCCACGACAGGGACCCGGGGAGCTGTTTTTT